These 8 T cell receptor beta chains came from one sample sequenced in a study of neurological immune-mediated disorders. MiXCR, applied by TCRdb to the 5' RACE reads, yields one record per CDR3 protein. The repertoire holds about 66,000 distinct CDR3 sequences, with nearly 3.5% as singletons. The sequenced sample consisted of PBMCs. Receptors originate from a man aged 40-49 years with multiple sclerosis.

This clonotype showed up many times. The gene calls are TRBV20-1 and TRBJ2-7; a weak D match, TRBD1 (5 bases). This CDR3 has 12 residues. From germline, CDR1 is DFQATT and CDR2 SNEGSKA (reference sequence). Between the trimmed V and J ends, which lost 1 base and 8 bases, there was a span of 12 bases. The CDR3: CSARVGPQQQYF. CDR3 nucleotide sequence: TGCAGTGCTAGAGTGGGGCCCCAGCAGCAGTACTTC.

The chain recombines TRBV25-1 with TRBJ1-4; a possible D gene is TRBD1 (6 bases). Germline V gene lookup returns CDR1 MGHDK and CDR2 SYGVNS. V was trimmed by 3 bases and J by 5 bases, leaving 22 bases between them. The CDR3 has 18 amino acids. CDR3 residues: CASSDPSPNRVKNEKLFF. The CDR3 region has the DNA TGTGCCAGCAGTGACCCCTCCCCTAACAGGGTTAAAAATGAAAAACTGTTTTTT.

This clonotype occurred many times. One base away lies a much larger clone, so this may be a sequencing read error. The chain links TRBV2 to TRBJ1-2; 8 bases fit TRBD1. This CDR3 comprises 14 residues. Germline lookup yields CDR1 SNHLY and CDR2 FYNNEI. J gave up 0 bases and V 5 bases, and 2 bases lay outside the gene matches. In DNA form, the CDR3 reads TGTGCCAGCAGTTTACAGGGGGCTAACTATGGCTACACCTTC. Translated, it gives CASSLQGANYGYTF.

This clonotype has a count of ten or more. The chain carries TRBV5-1 and TRBJ2-3; possible D gene TRBD1, 6 bases. In germline, CDR1 is SGHRS, CDR2 YFSETQ. The length of the CDR3 is 15 residues. V was shortened by 0 bases and J by 1 base, with 9 bases between the two germline ends. CDR3 region: CASSLVDSRTDTQYF. The CDR3 nucleotides are TGCGCCAGCAGCTTGGTGGACAGCCGCACAGATACGCAGTATTTT.

Many counts were recorded for this clonotype. The chain is built from TRBV5-1 and TRBJ1-5; possibly TRBD1 for D (5 bases). The CDR3 has 16 amino acids. From germline, CDR1 is SGHRS and CDR2 YFSETQ. V gave up 2 bases and J gave up 2 bases, with 14 bases separating them. CDR3 coding DNA: TGCGCCAGCAGCTTAATCCCCTCGGGGGGCAATCAGCCCCAGCATTTT. It encodes CASSLIPSGGNQPQHF.

As to this clonotype: A much larger clone lies a single base off, so this may be a read error. The CDR3 DNA reads as TGTGCCAGCAACTGGGGAATAGCCGGGGAGACCCAGTACTTC. This sequence encodes CASNWGIAGETQYF. V usage is TRBV7-2 and J usage is TRBJ2-5; D is ambiguous. V was trimmed by 7 bases and J by 5 bases, leaving 17 bases between them. The CDR3 spans 14 residues. Germline assignment: CDR1 SGHTA and CDR2 FQGNSA.

The rearrangement joins TRBV28 to TRBJ1-1; unclear D gene. The CDR3 loop spans 12 amino acids. Germline V gene data show CDR1 as MDHEN and CDR2 as SYDVKM. The V gene lost 1 base and the J gene lost 8 bases, with 8 bases spanning the gap. In DNA form, the CDR3 reads TGTGCCAGCAGTTTATCGTCCAGCGAAGCTTTCTTT. Its protein product is CASSLSSSEAFF.

This clonotype was detected ten times or more. The V gene is TRBV7-9, the J gene TRBJ2-1; 7 bases line up with TRBD2. J was trimmed by 10 bases and V by 0 bases; bases with no gene match: 9. This CDR3 has 15 amino acids. Germline V lookup: CDR1 SEHNR, CDR2 FQNEAQ (reference sequence). Here the CDR3 reads CASSLAPLSGGEQFF. CDR3 bases: TGTGCCAGCAGCTTAGCGCCGCTATCCGGGGGGGAGCAGTTCTTC.